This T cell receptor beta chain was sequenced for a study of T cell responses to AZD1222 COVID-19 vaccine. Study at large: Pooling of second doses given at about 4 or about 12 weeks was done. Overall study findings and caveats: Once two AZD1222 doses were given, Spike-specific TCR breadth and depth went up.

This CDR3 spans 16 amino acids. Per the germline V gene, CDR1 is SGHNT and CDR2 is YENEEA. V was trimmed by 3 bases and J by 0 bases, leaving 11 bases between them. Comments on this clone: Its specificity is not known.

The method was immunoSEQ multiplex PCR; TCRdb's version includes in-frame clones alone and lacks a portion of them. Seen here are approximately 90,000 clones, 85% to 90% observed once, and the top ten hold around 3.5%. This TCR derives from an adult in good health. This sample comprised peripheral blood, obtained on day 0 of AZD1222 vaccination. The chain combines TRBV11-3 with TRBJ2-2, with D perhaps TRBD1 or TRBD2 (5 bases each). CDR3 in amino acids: CASSLARDANTGELFF. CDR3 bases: TGTGCCAGCAGCTTGGCCAGGGACGCGAACACCGGGGAGCTGTTTTTT.